Following are 25 T cell receptor beta chains from one sample sequenced in a study of cytomegalovirus exposure and HLA in healthy donors. PCR primers comprised 60 Vbeta and 13 Jbeta primers. Sequencing was performed with immunoSEQ multiplex PCR; in TCRdb, only in-frame clones are kept and a portion is missing. This sample carries about 150,000 clones, nearly 70% of them seen once, and the ten largest clones take around 9.3%. The material sequenced was PBMCs. These TCRs come from a man between 25 and 39 years old in good health and CMV-seropositive.

J is TRBJ2-1 and V is TRBV28, with unresolved D. V shed 8 bases and J shed 8 bases, with 13 bases lying between them. The CDR3 contains 12 residues. Germline CDR1 is MDHEN and CDR2 is SYDVKM. The CDR3 bases are TGTGCCAGCCTACGGGTACCGGATGAGCAGTTCTTC. Translation: CASLRVPDEQFF.

This clone has only a few counts. The DNA for the CDR3 is TGTGCCAGCAGCGCTCGACTAGCGGGAGGGATCTCCTACAATGAGCAGTTCTTC. Translated, it gives CASSARLAGGISYNEQFF. V usage is TRBV9 and J usage is TRBJ2-1; the match to TRBD2 covers 14 bases. The CDR3 runs 18 residues. CDR1 and CDR2 from the germline V gene are SGDLS and YYNGEE. The J segment lost 0 bases and the V segment lost 3 bases, leaving 5 bases of the junction unmatched.

This chain joins TRBV19 and TRBJ1-5, with 7 bases matching TRBD1. CDR1 and CDR2 (germline): LNHDA, SQIVND (reference sequence). CDR3 length: 16 amino acids. Germline trimming cut 5 bases from V and 0 bases from J; bases unmatched to any gene: 7. This chain's CDR3 is CASSPGTVHSNQPQHF. In nucleotides, the CDR3 is TGTGCCAGTAGTCCAGGGACAGTTCATAGCAATCAGCCCCAGCATTTT.

The chain combines TRBV6-5 with TRBJ1-4; D uncertain. The CDR3 totals 15 residues. Germline values: CDR1 MNHEY, CDR2 SVGAGI. The germline V and J ends were trimmed by 0 bases and 6 bases, with 11 bases remaining between them. The CDR3 loop is CASSYSGSSDEKLFF. Written as DNA, the CDR3 is TGTGCCAGCAGTTACTCGGGGAGTAGTGATGAAAAACTGTTTTTT.

The rearrangement joins TRBV25-1 to TRBJ2-7, with D possibly matching TRBD2 (5 bases). In germline, CDR1 is MGHDK, CDR2 SYGVNS. The length of the CDR3 is 15 residues. V was cut by 3 bases and J by 5 bases, with 17 bases left in between. The CDR3 bases are TGTGCCAGCAGTGATCTTGCGGGTCGCCAAGACGAGCAGTACTTC. Its protein product is CASSDLAGRQDEQYF.

This clone was seen a handful of times. The chain uses TRBV29-1 and TRBJ2-7; 7 nucleotides agree with TRBD1. In germline, CDR1 is SQVTM, CDR2 ANQGSEA. The V gene end was trimmed by 6 bases and the J gene end by 3 bases; junction bases not matched to a gene: 5. This CDR3 has 12 residues. The CDR3, as DNA: TGCAGCGTGACAGGGTCCGGCTACGAGCAGTACTTC. Protein product: CSVTGSGYEQYF.

This clone was picked up a small number of times. The rearrangement links TRBV10-3 to TRBJ1-1; the D gene is possibly TRBD1 (6 bases). Germline-derived CDR1 and CDR2 are ENHRY and SYGVKD. This CDR3 is 15 amino acids long. Trimming shortened V by 2 bases and J by 0 bases, and 10 bases separated the two germline ends. The CDR3 sequence is CAISETRGMNTEAFF. The CDR3 coding sequence is TGTGCCATCAGTGAGACCAGGGGAATGAACACTGAAGCTTTCTTT.

The chain combines TRBV30 with TRBJ1-5; the match to TRBD1 covers 10 bases. V shed 0 bases, J shed 6 bases, and the junction held 5 bases outside the gene matches. Germline V gene data show CDR1 as GTSNPN and CDR2 as SVGIG (reference sequence). The CDR3 is made up of 15 amino acids. CDR3 in DNA: TGTGCCTGGAGTGTACGAGACAGGGGGCTTCAGCCCCAGCATTTT. Protein sequence: CAWSVRDRGLQPQHF.

This clone was detected once. Other DNA sequences of this sample code for an identical CDR3. This sequence joins TRBV9 and TRBJ2-5; D gene ambiguous. Germline CDR1 is SGDLS and CDR2 is YYNGEE. V lost 2 bases, J lost 2 bases, and 10 bases lay in between. The CDR3 totals 14 residues. CDR3 sequence: CASSVNSLQETQYF. CDR3 nucleotide sequence: TGTGCCAGCAGCGTCAACAGTCTTCAAGAGACCCAGTACTTC.

Only a few counts were recorded for this clone. The chain links TRBV4-1 to TRBJ2-7, with 8 bases that match TRBD2. Trimming at V came to 3 bases and at J to 2 bases, leaving 6 bases not matched to a gene. This CDR3 is built from 15 residues. Germline V gives CDR1 MGHRA, CDR2 YSYEKL. Here the CDR3 DNA reads TGCGCCAGCAGCCACCTTAGCGGGGTCCCCTACGAGCAGTACTTC. Translated: CASSHLSGVPYEQYF.

The chain employs TRBV27 and TRBJ2-7; the D gene is possibly TRBD1 (5 bases). V was pared by 4 bases and J by 1 base, with 8 bases between. Germline V gene lookup returns CDR1 MNHEY and CDR2 SMNVEV (reference sequence). The CDR3 has 13 amino acids. The CDR3 DNA reads TGTGCCAGCAGTTCCAGGGTTTCCTACGAGCAGTACTTC. Its translation: CASSSRVSYEQYF.

The V gene is TRBV6-5, the J gene TRBJ2-2; D uncertain. The CDR3 is made up of 14 amino acids. The V gene's germline CDR1 is MNHEY and CDR2 SVGAGI. V was shortened by 1 base and J by 8 bases, with 11 bases between the two germline ends. As DNA, the CDR3 is TGTGCCAGCAGTTACTTTCTCGAGTTAGGGGAGCTGTTTTTT. It specifies CASSYFLELGELFF.

This clone was seen a single time. The CDR3 DNA is TGTGCCAGCAGCTCAAAGCGGACAGGGAAATACACCGGGGAGCTGTTTTTT. This sequence encodes CASSSKRTGKYTGELFF. V and J are TRBV7-9 and TRBJ2-2, with TRBD1 identical over 8 bases. J was trimmed by 3 bases and V by 4 bases; bases with no gene match: 10. The germline V gene has CDR1 SEHNR and CDR2 FQNEAQ (reference sequence). There are 17 residues in the CDR3.

The chain employs TRBV6-1 and TRBJ2-2; tentative D call: TRBD1 (6 bases). The CDR3 runs 14 residues. The germline CDR1 and CDR2 sequences are MNHNS and SASEGT. V gave up 8 bases and J gave up 5 bases, with 15 bases separating them. The CDR3 coding sequence is TGTGCCAGCGGGGCAGGGGTATTGACCGGGGAGCTGTTTTTT. This encodes CASGAGVLTGELFF.

The rearrangement joins TRBV5-6 to TRBJ2-5, with D perhaps matching TRBD2 (6 bases). The CDR3 is made up of 13 amino acids. Germline CDR1 is SGHDT and CDR2 is YYEEEE. Trimming cost V 6 bases and J 6 bases, with 15 bases left between them. Here the CDR3 reads CASNPRAGQTQYF. As DNA, the CDR3 is TGTGCCAGCAACCCGCGGGCGGGACAGACCCAGTACTTC.

The chain has TRBV7-9 and TRBJ2-3; 8 positions match TRBD2. This CDR3 has 15 amino acids. Germline V lookup: CDR1 SEHNR, CDR2 FQNEAQ (reference sequence). Trimming cost V 6 bases and J 5 bases; bases outside gene matches: 10. CDR3 sequence: CASSLWTGGEDTQYF. CDR3 DNA sequence: TGTGCCAGCAGTCTCTGGACCGGGGGGGAAGATACGCAGTATTTT.

This rearrangement joins TRBV5-1 to TRBJ2-2; TRBD2 matches 11 bases. The germline gives CDR1 SGHRS, CDR2 YFSETQ. The CDR3 is made up of 15 amino acids. Unmatched junction bases numbered 2, after V lost 4 bases and J lost 3 bases. The CDR3 loop is CASSAGLADTGELFF. CDR3 coding DNA: TGCGCCAGCAGCGCGGGACTAGCGGACACCGGGGAGCTGTTTTTT.

The V gene is TRBV5-6, the J gene TRBJ2-7, with D maybe TRBD1 (5 bases). CDR3 length: 14 residues. Germline loops: CDR1 SGHDT, CDR2 YYEEEE. Trimming removed 4 bases from V and 0 bases from J, with 11 bases in between. The CDR3 DNA reads TGTGCCAGCAGCCTCGGCCAGGGCTCCTACGAGCAGTACTTC. It yields the protein CASSLGQGSYEQYF.

V gene TRBV2 combines with J gene TRBJ2-7; a weak D match, TRBD2 (5 bases). The CDR3 extends over 19 amino acids. V was clipped by 0 bases and J by 0 bases, with 21 bases between them. Germline V CDR1 and CDR2: SNHLY, FYNNEI. The CDR3: CASSEALGLATRSSYEQYF. CDR3 DNA sequence: TGTGCCAGCAGTGAAGCGCTAGGATTGGCTACTAGGAGCTCCTACGAGCAGTACTTC.

This sequence joins TRBV10-2 and TRBJ2-1, with a possible D match to TRBD2 (6 bases). In germline, CDR1 is WSHSY, CDR2 SAAADI. This CDR3 contains 13 residues. Trimming took off 8 bases at V and 1 base at J, with 9 bases between the two ends. The CDR3 loop reads CASGGVSYNEQFF. DNA of the CDR3: TGCGCCAGCGGCGGGGTTTCCTACAATGAGCAGTTCTTC.

V and J are TRBV5-4 and TRBJ1-2; 12 positions agree with TRBD1. The trim removed 1 base at V and 4 bases at J, leaving 11 bases unmatched. The CDR3 has 18 amino acids. CDR1 is SGHNT and CDR2 is YYREEE in the germline V gene (reference sequence). The CDR3 coding sequence is TGTGCCAGCAGCTTGCCTTCCGGGACAGGGGGCGCCGGCTATGGCTACACCTTC. Translation: CASSLPSGTGGAGYGYTF.

The chain carries TRBV10-3 and TRBJ2-3; 8 bases fit TRBD1. J gave up 4 bases and V 0 bases, and 6 bases lay outside the gene matches. CDR1 and CDR2 from the germline V gene are ENHRY and SYGVKD. There are 16 residues in the CDR3. The CDR3 spells CAISESPGGVADTQYF. The CDR3 nucleotides are TGTGCCATCAGTGAGTCGCCAGGGGGCGTCGCAGATACGCAGTATTTT.

This chain links TRBV11-3 with TRBJ2-7; TRBD1 is a possible D gene (6 bases). V was clipped by 5 bases and J by 3 bases, with 17 bases between them. This CDR3 is 15 amino acids long. Germline CDR1 is SGHNT and CDR2 is YENEEA. Here the CDR3 DNA reads TGTGCCAGCAGCCCCAGCCGAGACAGGTACTACGAGCAGTACTTC. This translates into CASSPSRDRYYEQYF.

This rearrangement joins TRBV2 to TRBJ1-4, with TRBD1 identical over 8 bases. J was trimmed by 13 bases and V by 6 bases; bases with no gene match: 7. The CDR3 covers 12 residues. Germline V gives CDR1 SNHLY, CDR2 FYNNEI. For the CDR3, the DNA is TGTGCCAGCAGCCACGGACAGGGCGGACTGTTTTTT. This sequence encodes CASSHGQGGLFF.

This chain joins TRBV9 and TRBJ2-1; 10 positions match TRBD2. The CDR3 loop spans 21 amino acids. CDR1 and CDR2 from the germline V gene are SGDLS and YYNGEE. Trimming removed 1 base from V and 0 bases from J; junction bases left unmatched: 16. For the CDR3, the DNA is TGTGCCAGCAGCGTACCGGCCAGAGCGGGAGGGCCGAGAAGCTCCTACAATGAGCAGTTCTTC. Translation gives CASSVPARAGGPRSSYNEQFF.